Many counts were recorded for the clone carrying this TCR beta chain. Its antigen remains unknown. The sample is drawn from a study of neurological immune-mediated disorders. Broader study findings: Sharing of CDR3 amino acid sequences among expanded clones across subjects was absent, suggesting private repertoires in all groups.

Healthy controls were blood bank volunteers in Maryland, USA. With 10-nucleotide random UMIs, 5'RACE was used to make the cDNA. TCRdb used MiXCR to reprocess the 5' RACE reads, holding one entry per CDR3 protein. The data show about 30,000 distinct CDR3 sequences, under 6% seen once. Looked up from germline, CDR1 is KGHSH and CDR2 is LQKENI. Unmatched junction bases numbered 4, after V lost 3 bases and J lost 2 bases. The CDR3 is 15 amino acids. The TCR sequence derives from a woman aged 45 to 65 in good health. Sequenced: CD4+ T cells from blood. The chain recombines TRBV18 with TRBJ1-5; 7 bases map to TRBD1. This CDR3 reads CASSPRTGGNQPQHF. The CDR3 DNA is TGTGCCAGCTCACCCCGGACAGGCGGCAATCAGCCCCAGCATTTT.